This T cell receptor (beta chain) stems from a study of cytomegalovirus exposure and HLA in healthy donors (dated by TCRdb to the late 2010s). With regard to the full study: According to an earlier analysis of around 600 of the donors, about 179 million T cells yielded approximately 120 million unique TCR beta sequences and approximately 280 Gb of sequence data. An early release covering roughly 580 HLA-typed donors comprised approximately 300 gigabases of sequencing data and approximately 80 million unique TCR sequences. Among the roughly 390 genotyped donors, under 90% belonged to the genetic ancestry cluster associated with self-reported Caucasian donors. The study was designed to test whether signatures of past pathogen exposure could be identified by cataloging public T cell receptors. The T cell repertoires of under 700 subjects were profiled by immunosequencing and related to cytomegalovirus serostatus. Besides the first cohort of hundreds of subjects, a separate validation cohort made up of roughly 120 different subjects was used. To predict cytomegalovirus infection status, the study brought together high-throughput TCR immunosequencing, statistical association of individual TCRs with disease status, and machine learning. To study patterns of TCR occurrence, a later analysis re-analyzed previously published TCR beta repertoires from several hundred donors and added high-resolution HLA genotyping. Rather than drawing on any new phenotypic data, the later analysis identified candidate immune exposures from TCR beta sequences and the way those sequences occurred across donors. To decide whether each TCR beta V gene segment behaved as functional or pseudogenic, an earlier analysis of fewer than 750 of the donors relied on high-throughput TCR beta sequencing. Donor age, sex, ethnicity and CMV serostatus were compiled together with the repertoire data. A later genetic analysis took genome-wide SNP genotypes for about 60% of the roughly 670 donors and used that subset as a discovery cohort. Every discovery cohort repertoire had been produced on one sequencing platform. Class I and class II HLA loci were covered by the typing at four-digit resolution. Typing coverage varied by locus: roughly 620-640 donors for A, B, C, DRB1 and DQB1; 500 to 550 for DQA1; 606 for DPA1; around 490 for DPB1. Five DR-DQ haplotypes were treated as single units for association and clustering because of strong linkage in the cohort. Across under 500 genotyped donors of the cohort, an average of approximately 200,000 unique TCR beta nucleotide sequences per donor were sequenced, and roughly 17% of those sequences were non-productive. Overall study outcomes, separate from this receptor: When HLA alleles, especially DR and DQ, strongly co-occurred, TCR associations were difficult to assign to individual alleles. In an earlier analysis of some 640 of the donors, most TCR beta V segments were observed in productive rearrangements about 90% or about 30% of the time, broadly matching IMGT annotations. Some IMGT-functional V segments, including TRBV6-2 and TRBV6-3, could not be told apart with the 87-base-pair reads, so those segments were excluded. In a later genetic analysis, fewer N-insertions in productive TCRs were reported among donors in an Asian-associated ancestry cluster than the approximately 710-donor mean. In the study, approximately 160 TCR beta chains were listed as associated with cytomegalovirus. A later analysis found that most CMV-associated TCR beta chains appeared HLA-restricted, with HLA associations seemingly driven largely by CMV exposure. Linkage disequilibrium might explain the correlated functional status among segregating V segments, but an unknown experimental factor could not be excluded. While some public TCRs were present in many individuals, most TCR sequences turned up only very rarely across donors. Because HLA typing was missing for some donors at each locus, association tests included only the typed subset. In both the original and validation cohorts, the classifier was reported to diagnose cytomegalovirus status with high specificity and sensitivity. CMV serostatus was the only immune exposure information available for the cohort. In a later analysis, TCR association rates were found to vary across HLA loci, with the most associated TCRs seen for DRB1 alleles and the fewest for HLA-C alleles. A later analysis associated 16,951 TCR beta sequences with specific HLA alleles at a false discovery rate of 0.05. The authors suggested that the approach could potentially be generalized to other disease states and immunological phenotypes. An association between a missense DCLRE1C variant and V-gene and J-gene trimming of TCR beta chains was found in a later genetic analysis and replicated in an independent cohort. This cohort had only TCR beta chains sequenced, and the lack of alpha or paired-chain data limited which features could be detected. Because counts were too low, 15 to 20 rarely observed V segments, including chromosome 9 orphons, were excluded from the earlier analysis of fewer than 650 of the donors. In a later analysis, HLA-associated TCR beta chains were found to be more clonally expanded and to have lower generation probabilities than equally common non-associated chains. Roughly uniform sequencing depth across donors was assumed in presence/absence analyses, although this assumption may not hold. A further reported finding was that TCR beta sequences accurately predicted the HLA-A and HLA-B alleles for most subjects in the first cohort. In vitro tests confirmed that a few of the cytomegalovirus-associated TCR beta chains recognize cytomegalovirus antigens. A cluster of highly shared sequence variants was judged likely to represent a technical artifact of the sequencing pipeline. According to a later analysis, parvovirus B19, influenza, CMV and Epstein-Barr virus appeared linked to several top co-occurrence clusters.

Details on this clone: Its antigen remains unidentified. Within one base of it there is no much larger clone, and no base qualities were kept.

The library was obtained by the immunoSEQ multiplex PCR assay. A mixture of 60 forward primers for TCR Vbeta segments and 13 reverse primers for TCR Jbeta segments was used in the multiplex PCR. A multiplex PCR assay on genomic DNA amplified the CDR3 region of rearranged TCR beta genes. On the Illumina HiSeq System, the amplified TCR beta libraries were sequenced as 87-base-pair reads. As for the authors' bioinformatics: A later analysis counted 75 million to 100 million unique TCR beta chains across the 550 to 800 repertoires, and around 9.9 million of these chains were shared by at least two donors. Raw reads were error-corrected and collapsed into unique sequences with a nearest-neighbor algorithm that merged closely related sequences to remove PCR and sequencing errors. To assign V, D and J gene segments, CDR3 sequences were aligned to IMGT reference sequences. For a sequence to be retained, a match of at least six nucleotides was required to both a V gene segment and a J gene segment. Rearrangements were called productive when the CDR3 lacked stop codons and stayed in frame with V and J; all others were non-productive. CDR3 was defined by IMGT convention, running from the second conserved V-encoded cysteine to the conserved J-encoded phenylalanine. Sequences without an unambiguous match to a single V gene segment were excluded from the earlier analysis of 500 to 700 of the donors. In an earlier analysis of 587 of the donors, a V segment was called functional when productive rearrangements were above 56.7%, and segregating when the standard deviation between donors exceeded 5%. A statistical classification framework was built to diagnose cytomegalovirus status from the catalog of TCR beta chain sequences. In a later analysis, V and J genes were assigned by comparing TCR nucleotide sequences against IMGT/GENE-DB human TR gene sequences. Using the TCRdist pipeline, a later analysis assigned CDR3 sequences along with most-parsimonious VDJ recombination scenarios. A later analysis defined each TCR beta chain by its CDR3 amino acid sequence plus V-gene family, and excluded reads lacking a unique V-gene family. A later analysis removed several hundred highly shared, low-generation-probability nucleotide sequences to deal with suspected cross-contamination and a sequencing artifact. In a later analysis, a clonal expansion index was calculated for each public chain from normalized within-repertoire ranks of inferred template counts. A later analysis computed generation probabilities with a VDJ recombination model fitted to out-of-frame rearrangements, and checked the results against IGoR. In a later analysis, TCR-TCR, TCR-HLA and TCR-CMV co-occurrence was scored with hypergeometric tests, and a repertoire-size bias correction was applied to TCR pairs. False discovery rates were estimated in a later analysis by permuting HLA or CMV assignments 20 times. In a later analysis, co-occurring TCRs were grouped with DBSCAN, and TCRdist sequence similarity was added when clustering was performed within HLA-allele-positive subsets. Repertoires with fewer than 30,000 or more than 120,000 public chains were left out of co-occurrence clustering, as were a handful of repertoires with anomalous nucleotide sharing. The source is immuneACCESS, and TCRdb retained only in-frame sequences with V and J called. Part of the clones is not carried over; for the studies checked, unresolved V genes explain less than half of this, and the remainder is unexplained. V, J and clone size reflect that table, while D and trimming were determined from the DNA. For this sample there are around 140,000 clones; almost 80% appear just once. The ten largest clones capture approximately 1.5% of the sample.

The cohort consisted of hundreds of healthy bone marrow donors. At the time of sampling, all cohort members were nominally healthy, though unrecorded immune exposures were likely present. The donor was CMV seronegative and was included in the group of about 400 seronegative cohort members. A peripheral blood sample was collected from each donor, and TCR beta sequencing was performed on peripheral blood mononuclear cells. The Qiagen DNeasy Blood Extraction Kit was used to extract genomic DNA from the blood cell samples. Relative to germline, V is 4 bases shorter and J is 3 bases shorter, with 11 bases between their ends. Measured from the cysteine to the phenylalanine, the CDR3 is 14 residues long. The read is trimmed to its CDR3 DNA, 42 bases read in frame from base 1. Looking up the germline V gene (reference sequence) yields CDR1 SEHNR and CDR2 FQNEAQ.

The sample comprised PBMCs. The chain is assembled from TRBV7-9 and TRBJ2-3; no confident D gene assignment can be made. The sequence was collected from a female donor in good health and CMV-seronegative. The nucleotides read TGTGCCAGCAGCTCTCCGGAGAGGACAGATACGCAGTATTTT. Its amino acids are CASSSPERTDTQYF.